Below are 32 T cell receptor beta chains sequenced from a single sample in a study of CD8 T cells in ankylosing spondylitis. The antigens these receptors bind are not known. Study-level points and caveats: Blood of patients with ankylosing spondylitis appeared to be characterized by a TCR beta motif of eight highly homologous variants.

Each CDR3 protein gets one entry after TCRdb re-called the 5' RACE reads with MiXCR. The sample consists of fewer than 450,000 distinct CDR3 sequences, over 15% of them appearing once. Sequencing used blood, either unsorted or a sorted T cell fraction (not recorded which). These receptors were taken from a male donor with ankylosing spondylitis.

The table lists this clonotype with a few counts. As DNA, the CDR3 is TGTGCCAGCAGCTTAGTGAGAGGGGAGCTGTTTTTT. It specifies CASSLVRGELFF. J is TRBJ2-2 and V is TRBV7-2; D unclear. The CDR3 is 12 amino acids. V was shortened by 1 base and J by 8 bases, with 5 bases between the two germline ends. The germline gives CDR1 SGHTA, CDR2 FQGNSA.

This clonotype was observed a handful of times. V gene TRBV4-2 combines with J gene TRBJ1-4; D is unresolved. The germline gives CDR1 LGHNA, CDR2 YNFKEQ. CDR3 length: 13 amino acids. V was cut by 1 base and J by 8 bases, with 8 bases left in between. The CDR3, as DNA: TGTGCCAGCAGCCAAGGCTCGGGAGAAAAACTGTTTTTT. Translating it yields CASSQGSGEKLFF.

The gene calls are TRBV14 and TRBJ1-5; 9 bases map to TRBD1. This CDR3 has 17 residues. Losses at the gene ends were 2 bases for V and 6 bases for J; bases not matched to a gene: 11. Germline-derived CDR1 and CDR2 are SGHDN and FVKESK. DNA for the CDR3: TGTGCCAGCAGCCAACCTCCGGGACAGGGAGGAAGTCAGCCCCAGCATTTT. This gives the protein CASSQPPGQGGSQPQHF.

The chain has TRBV20-1 and TRBJ1-2; D is unresolved. V lost 1 base and J lost 8, with 14 bases in between. In germline, CDR1 is DFQATT, CDR2 SNEGSKA (reference sequence). This CDR3 contains 13 residues. In nucleotides, the CDR3 is TGCAGTGCTAGAGGCACCGGCACTATGGGCTACACCTTC. This encodes CSARGTGTMGYTF.

In its sample, this clonotype was seen a few times. The chain carries TRBV20-1 and TRBJ1-1; D perhaps matches TRBD1 (5 bases). Between the trimmed V and J ends, which lost 1 base and 0 bases, there was a span of 9 bases. Germline-derived CDR1 and CDR2 are DFQATT and SNEGSKA (reference sequence). This CDR3 comprises 14 residues. In DNA form, the CDR3 reads TGCAGTGCTAGAGGCGGGACTATGAACACTGAAGCTTTCTTT. It encodes CSARGGTMNTEAFF.

The genes are TRBV4-1 and TRBJ2-3; 13 bases line up with TRBD2. Per germline, CDR1 MGHRA and CDR2 YSYEKL. V dropped 2 bases and J dropped 8; count of bases not matched to a gene: 7. CDR3 length: 16 amino acids. CDR3 sequence (DNA): TGCGCCAGCAGCCAAACAACTAGCGGGGGGGTCGGTACGCAGTATTTT. Translation: CASSQTTSGGVGTQYF.

The chain uses TRBV20-1 and TRBJ2-7; D is uncertain. In germline, CDR1 is DFQATT, CDR2 SNEGSKA (reference sequence). V was shortened by 5 bases and J by 3 bases, with 11 bases between the two germline ends. The length of the CDR3 is 12 residues. CDR3 region: CSAGRANYEQYF. CDR3 nucleotide sequence: TGCAGTGCTGGCCGAGCTAACTACGAGCAGTACTTC.

This chain uses TRBV10-3 with TRBJ2-7; the D gene is possibly TRBD1 (5 bases). Germline CDR1 is ENHRY and CDR2 is SYGVKD. The CDR3 loop spans 13 amino acids. V lost 2 bases to trimming and J lost 7 bases, with 12 bases between them. The CDR3: CAISEIRQREQYF. The DNA for the CDR3 is TGTGCCATCAGTGAGATCCGACAGAGGGAGCAGTACTTC.

The table lists this clonotype with a few counts. The rearrangement uses TRBV6-5 and TRBJ1-4; 8 bases are a match to TRBD1. Germline CDR1 reads MNHEY; CDR2 reads SVGAGI. The CDR3 has 18 residues. J lost 7 bases, V lost 4 bases, and 17 bases had no gene match. DNA for the CDR3: TGTGCCAGCAGTTGGGACTACTCCGGACAGGGTCGGCGTGAAAAACTGTTTTTT. Amino acid sequence: CASSWDYSGQGRREKLFF.

This clonotype came up a few times. This chain links TRBV12-3 or TRBV12-4 with TRBJ1-5; D remains unclear. This CDR3 has 13 amino acids. Trimming cost V 6 bases and J 4 bases, with 10 bases left between them. The DNA for the CDR3 is TGTGCCAGCAGGATGGACGGTAATCAGCCCCAGCATTTT. Its translation: CASRMDGNQPQHF.

The sample holds many counts of this clonotype. The chain uses TRBV20-1 and TRBJ2-3; no clear D. From germline, CDR1 is DFQATT and CDR2 SNEGSKA (reference sequence). V lost 5 bases to trimming and J lost 1 base, with 10 bases between them. The CDR3 sequence is 13 residues long. The CDR3 here is CSALDGRTDTQYF. In nucleotides, the CDR3 is TGCAGTGCTCTCGACGGACGCACAGATACGCAGTATTTT.

Only a few counts were recorded for this clonotype. This chain connects TRBV7-2 to TRBJ2-2, with 7 bases identical to TRBD2. The germline V gene encodes CDR1 SGHTA and CDR2 FQGNSA. Trimming took 5 bases from V and 7 from J; bases not matched to a gene: 10. This CDR3 comprises 15 residues. The CDR3 bases are TGTGCCAGCAGCCGGACCCGGGAGGAAAGCGGGGAGCTGTTTTTT. Protein: CASSRTREESGELFF.

This clonotype has only a few counts. The V call is TRBV12-3 or TRBV12-4, the J call TRBJ1-1; 7 bases agree with TRBD1. Unmatched junction bases numbered 5, after V lost 6 bases and J lost 1 base. The CDR3 has 14 amino acids. The DNA of the CDR3 is TGTGCCAGCAGAAAGGACAGGCAGAACACTGAAGCTTTCTTT. It specifies CASRKDRQNTEAFF.

This chain connects TRBV5-4 to TRBJ2-7, with D perhaps TRBD2 (5 bases). The CDR3 is 15 amino acids. Germline V lookup: CDR1 SGHNT, CDR2 YYREEE (reference sequence). The V end lost 0 bases, the J end lost 5 bases, and 15 bases lay between the germline ends. This CDR3 is CASSLGTTISDEQYF. The DNA of the CDR3 is TGTGCCAGCAGCTTGGGGACGACGATTAGCGACGAGCAGTACTTC.

V usage is TRBV4-3 and J usage is TRBJ1-4, with D possibly matching TRBD1 (5 bases). V was cut by 0 bases and J by 6 bases, with 14 bases left in between. The CDR3 has 16 residues. Germline V gene data show CDR1 as LGHNA and CDR2 as YSLEER. DNA for the CDR3: TGCGCCAGCAGCCAAGAAGGGGACTCCGGGGATGAAAAACTGTTTTTT. Its protein is CASSQEGDSGDEKLFF.

This clonotype was detected only a few times. The chain uses TRBV5-1 and TRBJ1-1, with D unclear. Deletions cut 1 base from V and 1 base from J, with 5 bases between. The CDR3 consists of 13 residues. Germline V gene lookup returns CDR1 SGHRS and CDR2 YFSETQ. The CDR3: CASSLNSNTEAFF. The CDR3 region has the DNA TGCGCCAGCAGCTTGAACTCGAACACTGAAGCTTTCTTT.

This chain joins TRBV28 and TRBJ2-7; D tentatively reads TRBD1 or TRBD2 (6 bases each). The V gene's germline CDR1 is MDHEN and CDR2 SYDVKM. The CDR3 runs to 12 residues. Trimming pared 3 bases from V and 8 bases from J, leaving 11 bases between. CDR3 region: CASSLVGGKQYF. Written as DNA, the CDR3 is TGTGCCAGCAGTTTGGTGGGGGGCAAGCAGTACTTC.

The rearrangement uses TRBV4-3 and TRBJ2-3; TRBD2 matches 8 bases. The junction had 14 bases not matched to a gene; V was cut back by 2 bases and J by 7 bases. This CDR3 is 17 amino acids long. Germline-derived CDR1 and CDR2 are LGHNA and YSLEER. Written as DNA, the CDR3 is TGCGCCAGCAGCCAACTTGCGGGAGGCTCCTTCGGGAATACGCAGTATTTT. Translated, it gives CASSQLAGGSFGNTQYF.

V is TRBV12-3 or TRBV12-4 and J is TRBJ2-3; D gene ambiguous. This CDR3 has 11 amino acids. Deletions cut 7 bases from V and 11 bases from J, with 13 bases between. CDR3 protein: CASMLVSQQYF. CDR3 coding DNA: TGTGCCAGCATGCTTGTAAGTCAGCAGTATTTT.

This clonotype has only a few counts. The genes are TRBV6-1 and TRBJ2-3; 7 bases are a match to TRBD1. Germline V gives CDR1 MNHNS, CDR2 SASEGT. This CDR3 is 19 amino acids long. Trimming removed 2 bases from V and 1 base from J; junction bases left unmatched: 15. CDR3 protein: CASSEREGGKVIGTDTQYF. DNA for the CDR3: TGTGCCAGCAGTGAAAGGGAAGGGGGCAAAGTCATTGGCACAGATACGCAGTATTTT.

V gene TRBV6-2 or TRBV6-3 combines with J gene TRBJ2-5; TRBD2 aligns across 7 bases. V shed 2 bases and J 4 bases; nucleotides not matched to a gene: 4. In germline, CDR1 is MNHEY, CDR2 SVGEGT. The CDR3 is 14 amino acids. CDR3 DNA sequence: TGTGCCAGCAGTTACGGCGGGAGCCGAGAGACCCAGTACTTC. This gives the protein CASSYGGSRETQYF.

This clonotype was recorded many times. The chain couples TRBV29-1 to TRBJ2-5; no definite D call. The ends were cut back, 5 bases at V and 2 bases at J, with 9 bases in the middle. In germline, CDR1 is SQVTM, CDR2 ANQGSEA. The CDR3 spans 12 residues. CDR3 nucleotide sequence: TGCAGCGTTATAGGGATACAAGAGACCCAGTACTTC. It specifies CSVIGIQETQYF.

This clonotype was counted a few times. The chain couples TRBV4-3 to TRBJ1-6; D is ambiguous. Germline loops: CDR1 LGHNA, CDR2 YSLEER. Between the trimmed V and J ends, which lost 3 bases and 9 bases, there was a span of 18 bases. The length of the CDR3 is 16 residues. CDR3 nucleotides: TGCGCCAGCAGCCACATCCGGACGGGTACGGGTTCACCCCTCCACTTT. Encoded protein: CASSHIRTGTGSPLHF.

This clonotype was seen only a few times. The chain joins TRBV20-1 to TRBJ2-3, with 14 bases that match TRBD2. The V gene's germline CDR1 is DFQATT and CDR2 SNEGSKA (reference sequence). The V segment lost 5 bases and the J segment 4 bases; nucleotides outside the gene matches: 5. This CDR3 contains 15 residues. This CDR3 reads CSAPRLAGGPDTQYF. The CDR3 DNA is TGCAGTGCTCCCCGACTAGCGGGAGGGCCAGATACGCAGTATTTT.

The V and J genes are TRBV9 and TRBJ1-1, with a possible D match to TRBD1 (5 bases). Deletions cut 4 bases from V and 5 bases from J, with 18 bases between. The CDR3 is 15 amino acids. CDR1 and CDR2 from the germline V gene are SGDLS and YYNGEE. DNA of the CDR3: TGTGCCAGCAGCCCCACCGGGGGTGGGTGGACTGAAGCTTTCTTT. Translation gives CASSPTGGGWTEAFF. The full variable domain, in which reference TRBV9 and TRBJ1-1 provide the parts outside the CDR3, is DSGVTQTPKHLITATGQRVTLRCSPRSGDLSVYWYQQSLDQGLQFLIQYYNGEERAKGNILERFSAQQFPDLHSELNLSSLELGDSALYFCASSPTGGGWTEAFFGQGTRLTVV.

The V call is TRBV7-2, the J call TRBJ2-7; TRBD2 matches at 14 bases. In germline, CDR1 is SGHTA, CDR2 FQGNSA. The CDR3 is 16 amino acids. Losses at the gene ends were 5 bases for V and 3 bases for J; bases not matched to a gene: 6. For the CDR3, the DNA is TGTGCCAGCAGCACCGAAGGGACTAGCGGGAGCTACGAGCAGTACTTC. Translating it yields CASSTEGTSGSYEQYF.

The chain employs TRBV5-6 and TRBJ2-7; 9 positions agree with TRBD2. CDR3 length equals 17 residues. CDR1 is SGHDT and CDR2 is YYEEEE in the germline V gene. The V gene end was trimmed by 1 base and the J gene end by 4 bases; junction bases not matched to a gene: 12. This CDR3 is CASSLHPLAGGPYEQYF. Written as DNA, the CDR3 is TGTGCCAGCAGCTTGCATCCGCTCGCGGGGGGGCCTTACGAGCAGTACTTC.

The J gene is TRBJ1-5, the V gene TRBV7-9; D not certain. Germline V gives CDR1 SEHNR, CDR2 FQNEAQ (reference sequence). V lost 1 base and J lost 2, with 15 bases in between. CDR3 size: 17 residues. The CDR3 nucleotides are TGTGCCAGCAGCTTAGGGGGTTCGGTGATGGGCAATCAGCCCCAGCATTTT. It translates to CASSLGGSVMGNQPQHF.

This chain connects TRBV20-1 to TRBJ2-3, with D tentatively TRBD1 or TRBD2 (5 bases each). This CDR3 spans 14 amino acids. Germline CDR1 reads DFQATT; CDR2 reads SNEGSKA (reference sequence). Deletions cut 7 bases from V and 0 bases from J, with 14 bases between. The CDR3 sequence is CSGYRGGSTDTQYF. The CDR3 region has the DNA TGCAGTGGGTATCGGGGCGGGAGCACAGATACGCAGTATTTT.

This chain connects TRBV9 to TRBJ1-2; D may be TRBD1 (6 bases). CDR1 is SGDLS and CDR2 is YYNGEE in the germline V gene. The CDR3 sequence is 17 residues long. V was trimmed by 4 bases and J by 3 bases, leaving 22 bases between them. The CDR3 coding sequence is TGTGCCAGCAGCCCCCAAGCCAGGGCAAAGGGGGACTATGGCTACACCTTC. It specifies CASSPQARAKGDYGYTF.

This clonotype was picked up many times. V usage is TRBV12-3 or TRBV12-4 and J usage is TRBJ2-1, with 9 nucleotides matching TRBD2. V lost 6 bases and J lost 1; bases outside the gene matches: 4. The CDR3 consists of 15 residues. The CDR3 sequence: CASSPTSGSYNEQFF. In DNA, the CDR3 is TGTGCCAGCAGCCCAACTAGCGGGTCCTACAATGAGCAGTTCTTC.

This clonotype was picked up a small number of times. CDR3 DNA: TGTGCCAGCAGCAACGGGGGGACAGGGGACGAAAAACTGTTTTTT. This gives the protein CASSNGGTGDEKLFF. V usage is TRBV6-1 and J usage is TRBJ1-4; 10 bases are a match to TRBD1. Trimming removed 6 bases from V and 8 bases from J; junction bases left unmatched: 9. The CDR3 contains 15 residues. Per germline, CDR1 MNHNS and CDR2 SASEGT.